This T cell receptor beta chain was captured by sequencing in a study of PD-1 blockade in classical Hodgkin lymphoma (dated by TCRdb to the early 2020s). A note on the overall study: Nivolumab dosing was 3 mg/kg intravenously every 2 weeks, continuing until either disease progression or unacceptable toxicity. The study used CyTOF and TCR beta sequencing to define a peripheral blood immune signature of response to PD-1 blockade in classical Hodgkin lymphoma. What the study reported, not specific to this receptor: The study was restricted to a single clinical trial cohort, and the causes of repertoire differences, possibly disease activity or prior therapy, were left undefined. Trial patients achieving complete response had baseline diversity similar to newly diagnosed patients, whereas partial responders and progressors had significantly lower diversity. Baseline TCR diversity was reported to be lower in newly diagnosed patients than in healthy donors and to be lower still in relapsed/refractory patients. By C4D1, a significant rise was seen in CD4+ TCR diversity but not in CD8+ TCR diversity (p=0.0027 vs p=0.16), and the rise was most apparent among complete responders (p=0.02). Patients starting nivolumab less than 1 year after ASCT had lower diversity and were excluded from later analyses to avoid confounding by immune reconstitution.

Turning to this clone: The antigen it binds to is not known. No base-level quality is on record; no much larger clone is a single base apart.

Sample time point, as interpreted from the label and publication: cycle 1 day 1 (C1D1), immediately before nivolumab initiation. Every trial patient had relapsed following autologous stem cell transplantation, and prior brentuximab vedotin exposure was what differed among cohorts A, B and C. Using a Miltenyi CD4+ T cell isolation kit, CD4+ T cells were purified from thawed PBMCs through magnetic negative selection. A total of about 51 patients with relapsed/refractory classical Hodgkin lymphoma made up the trial cohort, and each patient's best overall response was complete response, partial response or progressive disease. Single-agent nivolumab was administered to trial patients in the multi-cohort phase II CheckMate 205 trial. An independent review committee assessed best overall response using the 2007 International Working Group response criteria. Trial PBMCs were collected just before the start of nivolumab (C1D1) and during therapy at cycle 2 day 1 and cycle 4 day 1. Peripheral blood was collected in 8 mL Vacutainer Cell Preparation Tubes, from which PBMCs were isolated by centrifugation and then cryopreserved. Purified CD4+ and CD8+ fractions were generated only in cases for which an additional PBMC sample was available. Magnetically labelled cells were removed on LS columns in a quadroMACS separator, and the flow-through was collected as the purified fraction.

The CDR3 contains 14 residues, cysteine and phenylalanine counted. Left in the record is the CDR3 DNA by itself, 42 bases read in frame from the first base. V drops 0 bases and J drops 5 bases, leaving 10 bases in between. Reading the germline V gene gives CDR1 KGHSH and CDR2 LQKENI. The Qiagen DNeasy kit was used to extract genomic DNA from unsorted PBMCs and from the negatively selected CD4+ and CD8+ fractions. Amplification of TCR beta CDR3 regions was done by immunoSEQ multiplex PCR with primers that anneal to V and J segments. A synthetic immune receptor repertoire was used to minimize amplification bias, and any remaining bias was removed computationally after sequencing. The paper's processing steps were these. Custom Python scripts were used to quantify repertoire diversity as the Shannon entropy index. The unsorted, CD4+ and CD8+ repertoires were each analyzed separately, with the exception of combined analyses, where CD4+ and CD8+ sequences were merged in silico. Clonal expansion was defined as a frequency increase of at least 2-fold after treatment compared with C1D1, and clones undetected at baseline were assigned a pseudocount of 0.5. Singleton clones were defined as clones with 0 or 1 copy at C1D1, and non-singleton clones were defined as clones with 2 or more copies. Clones expanded in unsorted samples were annotated as CD4+, CD8+ or unknown by matching protein sequences in sorted samples from the same patient. Diversity changes from C1D1 to C4D1 were tested in paired samples using Wilcoxon tests. In its TCRdb copy, this immuneACCESS table keeps in-frame sequences only and misses some clones. Where compared with another copy, unresolved V genes explain less than half of these, and the others have no known cause. The V and J calls and clone size come from that table; D and trimming were worked out from the DNA. The sample has over 20,000 clones on record, about 83% of them singletons. Of the sample, more than 1.5% is held by the ten largest clones.

The sequence was collected from a human donor with classical Hodgkin lymphoma. Sequences were derived from CD4+ T cells from blood, sampled at baseline. The V and J segments used are TRBV18 and TRBJ1-1; TRBD1 might be the D gene, on 5 matching bases. The CDR3 has the sequence CASSPPGQSTEAFF. At the DNA level, the sequence is TGTGCCAGCTCACCACCGGGGCAATCTACTGAAGCTTTCTTT.